This T cell receptor (beta chain) is from a study of blood T cells in healthy people across ages. Germline V CDR1 and CDR2: ENHRY, SYGVKD. The CDR3 is made up of 16 amino acids. Together with a sample-barcoded 5' primer, a J-beta primer mix was included in a second PCR lasting about 7 to 11 cycles. A 12-random-nucleotide template-switch adaptor tagged each cDNA molecule. TCRdb reprocessed the 5' RACE reads with MiXCR, giving one entry per CDR3 protein. The sample carries about 800,000 distinct CDR3 sequences, 25% recorded once. These data were likewise used in another study, on T cells of mothers and their children. From that report: A few healthy Caucasian mothers and their six children donated. Within related and unrelated pairs, thymic selection shapes TCR recombination output in a similar way. Related mother-child pairs shared marginally more repertoire than unrelated pairs, though not significantly.

The clonotype was recovered from a boy under 18 in good health. Material for sequencing was blood. V usage is TRBV10-3 and J usage is TRBJ2-5; D is undetermined. The better agreement between TRBJ2-1 and the DNA end casts doubt on the J call. The CDR3 DNA sequence: TGTGCCATCAGTGATCCCCGAACTACCCTGCGACGTGAGCAGTTCTTC. Its translation is CAISDPRTTLRREQFF.